This T cell receptor beta chain was found in a study of blood T cell repertoires in COVID-19. Study-wide background: From the United States, Italy and Spain came samples of acute and convalescent COVID-19. Sources were T cells, B-cell-depleted T cells, or PBMCs; the material itself was cDNA or gDNA.

In the original processing: Reference gene primer amplification gave estimated nucleated cell counts. TCRdb's table, derived via immunoSEQ multiplex PCR, lists solely in-frame clones and lacks some. The DNA was the basis for D and trimming; V, J and clone size are from that table. In the table there are 200,000 to 300,000 clones, 83% of which are singletons. V gave up 3 bases and J gave up 7 bases; unmatched junction bases: 6. Germline CDR1 SGHRS, CDR2 YFSETQ. The CDR3 covers 14 residues. The clonotype originates from a human donor in a cohort sampled during active COVID-19. The source material was peripheral blood. J is TRBJ2-1 and V is TRBV5-1, with 8 nucleotides matching TRBD2. The DNA of the CDR3 is TGCGCCAGCAGCTCGGGACTAGGGCCTAATGAGCAGTTCTTC. Protein: CASSSGLGPNEQFF.